These T cell receptor beta chains were read from a single sample in a study of blood T cells in healthy people across ages. TCRdb fed the 5' RACE reads into MiXCR, producing one record per CDR3 protein. The sample records roughly 700,000 distinct CDR3 sequences, around 48% being singletons. The specimen sequenced was blood. The receptors here all came from a woman aged 55 to 70 in good health. Each CDR3 is given with its conserved first and last residue. The D gene is left open where the match is weak. Part of the rows lack a size; the others show once, few, many or a class for expanded clones.

j_gene	d_gene	abundance	len	v_gene	CDR3aa	CDR3nt
TRBJ2-1	TRBD1	few	17	TRBV7-2	CASSSYHRQGGHNEQFF	TGTGCCAGCAGCTCATATCATAGACAGGGGGGGCACAATGAGCAGTTCTTC
TRBJ2-5	-	few	13	TRBV7-2	CASSSGQLETQYF	TGTGCCAGCAGCTCCGGACAGTTAGAGACCCAGTACTTC
TRBJ2-3	TRBD2	-	14	TRBV6-1	CASSEGLVIDTQYF	TGTGCCAGCAGTGAGGGACTAGTCATAGATACGCAGTATTTT
TRBJ2-3	TRBD2	few	16	TRBV27	CASSFVAGTSTDTQYF	TGTGCCAGCAGTTTTGTAGCGGGGACTAGCACAGATACGCAGTATTTT
TRBJ1-1	-	-	15	TRBV12-3/TRBV12-4	CASTYGMKGDTEAFF	TGTGCCAGCACCTACGGGATGAAGGGTGACACTGAAGCTTTCTTT
TRBJ2-3	TRBD2	-	15	TRBV20-1	CSAPLAGRLTDTQYF	TGCAGTGCTCCCCTAGCGGGAAGGCTTACAGATACGCAGTATTTT
TRBJ2-4	TRBD1	-	14	TRBV20-1	CSARASDRGDIQYF	TGCAGTGCTAGAGCGTCCGACAGGGGTGACATTCAGTACTTC
TRBJ2-5	-	few	14	TRBV27	CASSRRTTQETQYF	TGTGCCAGCAGCCGAAGGACGACCCAAGAGACCCAGTACTTC
TRBJ2-1	-	-	13	TRBV6-2/TRBV6-3	CASKVRSYNEQFF	TGTGCCAGCAAGGTCCGGTCCTACAATGAGCAGTTCTTC
TRBJ2-1	-	-	14	TRBV25-1	CASSDGLYAGEQFF	TGTGCCAGCAGTGACGGGCTCTACGCGGGTGAGCAGTTCTTC
TRBJ1-5	TRBD1	few	15	TRBV6-4	CASSVKTGAYQPQHF	TGTGCCAGCAGTGTTAAGACAGGGGCCTATCAGCCCCAGCATTTT
TRBJ2-5	-	once	12	TRBV10-3	CAISRDQETQYF	TGTGCCATCAGTCGGGACCAAGAGACCCAGTACTTC
TRBJ1-6	-	-	18	TRBV21-1	CASSKDKLGTEYNSPLHF	TGTGCCAGCAGCAAGGATAAACTCGGGACAGAGTATAATTCACCCCTCCACTTT
TRBJ2-7	TRBD1	-	14	TRBV11-2	CASSYGQVIGEQYF	TGTGCCAGCAGCTACGGACAGGTGATCGGCGAGCAGTACTTC